The next 20 T cell receptor beta chains were all read from a single sample in a study of breast tumors, draining lymph nodes, adjacent tissues. Via MiXCR, TCRdb re-called the multiplex PCR reads, giving one row per CDR3 protein. The sample carries around 190,000 distinct CDR3 sequences, 30% to 35% recorded once. Axillary draining lymph nodes of breast cancer patients supplied the node samples. Sequenced sample: axillary lymph node tissue. These receptors were collected from a female donor with breast cancer. Some clones in this sample may be carry-over from other donors' samples.

This clonotype has more than one count but fewer than ten. The chain has TRBV13 and TRBJ2-1; D possibly corresponds to TRBD2 (5 bases). V gave up 5 bases and J gave up 3 bases, with 17 bases separating them. CDR1 is PRHDT, CDR2 FYEKMQ, per germline (reference sequence). This CDR3 is 16 amino acids long. CDR3 nucleotides: TGTGCCAGCAGCCCCGGAACTAGGGATGTCTACAATGAGCAGTTCTTC. The encoded protein is CASSPGTRDVYNEQFF.

This clonotype was detected ten times or more. V and J are TRBV7-6 and TRBJ1-4; 8 bases map to TRBD1. The V gene end was trimmed by 4 bases and the J gene end by 0 bases; junction bases not matched to a gene: 10. Germline CDR1 SGHVS, CDR2 FNYEAQ. CDR3 length equals 18 residues. CDR3 sequence (DNA): TGTGCCAGCAGCTCACCCCGGACAGGGAGTGCAACTAATGAAAAACTGTTTTTT. Translation gives CASSSPRTGSATNEKLFF.

In this sample, this clonotype turned up many times. CDR3 protein: CSVKTTGPAGYEQYF. The CDR3 coding sequence is TGCAGCGTTAAAACCACAGGGCCAGCGGGCTACGAGCAGTACTTC. The chain links TRBV29-1 to TRBJ2-7, with D tentatively TRBD1 or TRBD2 (6 bases each). Trimming cost V 5 bases and J 3 bases, with 20 bases left between them. The CDR3 loop spans 15 amino acids. Germline loops: CDR1 SQVTM, CDR2 ANQGSEA.

This clonotype was seen repeatedly, ten times or more. The chain joins TRBV5-1 to TRBJ1-4; D is unclear. Per germline, CDR1 SGHRS and CDR2 YFSETQ. V shed 0 bases and J shed 5 bases, with 5 bases lying between them. The CDR3 has 13 amino acids. DNA of the CDR3: TGCGCCAGCAGCTTGGCCAGCAATGAAAAACTGTTTTTT. It specifies CASSLASNEKLFF.

This clonotype came up many times. The V call is TRBV30, the J call TRBJ2-7; perhaps D is TRBD1 or TRBD2 (5 bases each). Trimming took off 2 bases at V and 10 bases at J, with 12 bases between the two ends. This CDR3 comprises 11 residues. Per the germline V gene, CDR1 is GTSNPN and CDR2 is SVGIG (reference sequence). The CDR3 DNA follows: TGTGCCTGGAGTCCCCCGGGACCTCAGTACTTC. This codes for CAWSPPGPQYF.

Details on this clonotype: A single base separates this from a much larger clone, so it may be a read error. The chain has TRBV19 and TRBJ1-2; the D gene is possibly TRBD1 (6 bases). V was cut by 8 bases and J by 10 bases, with 20 bases left in between. Looked up from germline, CDR1 is LNHDA and CDR2 is SQIVND (reference sequence). The CDR3 spans 13 residues. CDR3 loop: CASGPRSGTSYTF. The CDR3, as DNA: TGTGCCAGTGGTCCTAGATCCGGGACATCCTACACCTTC.

In the case of this clonotype: A much larger clone differs from this one at a single base, so this may be a read error. The V gene is TRBV12-3 or TRBV12-4, the J gene TRBJ1-3; no clear D gene. V was cut by 4 bases and J by 0 bases, with 10 bases left in between. This CDR3 has 15 amino acids. The CDR3 region has the DNA TGTGCCAGCAGTTACTCTTCAGCCTCTGGAAACACCATATATTTT. It yields the protein CASSYSSASGNTIYF.

This clonotype was recorded many times. The chain has TRBV6-6 and TRBJ2-7; 10 bases fit TRBD1. This CDR3 has 16 residues. The V segment lost 2 bases and the J segment 3 bases; nucleotides outside the gene matches: 7. Germline loops: CDR1 MNHNY, CDR2 SVGAGI (reference sequence). In nucleotides, the CDR3 is TGTGCCAGCAGTTACGTTCGGGGACAGGGGTTCTACGAGCAGTACTTC. It specifies CASSYVRGQGFYEQYF.

This clonotype occurred many times. The chain couples TRBV4-1 to TRBJ2-7; D is undetermined. CDR3 length: 14 amino acids. Deletions cut 4 bases from V and 3 bases from J, with 13 bases between. Germline loops: CDR1 MGHRA, CDR2 YSYEKL. The CDR3 region is CASSPEPGSYEQYF. CDR3 coding DNA: TGCGCCAGCAGCCCCGAACCCGGCAGCTACGAGCAGTACTTC.

This clonotype was seen only a few times. CDR3 in DNA: TGTGCCAGCAGTGTGGGACTAGCGGACGCCTACAATGAGCAGTTCTTC. Amino acid sequence: CASSVGLADAYNEQFF. The chain couples TRBV27 to TRBJ2-1; 11 nucleotides line up with TRBD2. Germline CDR1 and CDR2: MNHEY and SMNVEV (reference sequence). This CDR3 comprises 16 residues. The V segment lost 5 bases and the J segment 2 bases; nucleotides outside the gene matches: 5.

Concerning this clonotype itself: A read error is possible here, since a much larger clone lies one base away. The rearrangement uses TRBV20-1 and TRBJ2-3, with 8 nucleotides matching TRBD1. Per the germline V gene, CDR1 is DFQATT and CDR2 is SNEGSKA (reference sequence). The CDR3 covers 18 residues. V lost 5 bases, J lost 4 bases, and 20 bases stayed unmatched. CDR3 bases: TGCAGTGCTCAGGACAGGGTGAGACTACCAGCGGCCTCAGATACGCAGTATTTT. It translates to CSAQDRVRLPAASDTQYF.

This clonotype was counted many times. The chain links TRBV2 to TRBJ2-3; 14 positions match TRBD2. J was trimmed by 5 bases and V by 4 bases; bases with no gene match: 5. CDR1 SNHLY and CDR2 FYNNEI come from the germline V gene. The CDR3 contains 16 residues. The CDR3 DNA reads as TGTGCCAGCAGTGGACGACTAGCGGGGGGGGGAGATACGCAGTATTTT. It yields the protein CASSGRLAGGGDTQYF.

This clonotype was seen ten or more times. The chain links TRBV7-2 to TRBJ2-5, with 8 bases matching TRBD1. Germline trimming cut 1 base from V and 1 base from J; bases unmatched to any gene: 11. Germline V lookup: CDR1 SGHTA, CDR2 FQGNSA. The length of the CDR3 is 18 residues. CDR3 in DNA: TGTGCCAGCAGCTTAGTAGGTCAGGGGGCGCCGGCCCAAGAGACCCAGTACTTC. It specifies CASSLVGQGAPAQETQYF.

This clonotype was picked up many times. V usage is TRBV20-1 and J usage is TRBJ2-2; 10 nucleotides align to TRBD1. There are 15 residues in the CDR3. J was trimmed by 4 bases and V by 1 base; bases with no gene match: 3. From germline, CDR1 is DFQATT and CDR2 SNEGSKA (reference sequence). In DNA, the CDR3 is TGCAGTGCTAGAGGCCGGGACAGGGGCACCGGGGAGCTGTTTTTT. It is translated as CSARGRDRGTGELFF.

This clonotype has a count of ten or more. J is TRBJ2-5 and V is TRBV24-1; 7 bases line up with TRBD1. CDR3 length: 16 amino acids. The germline V gene encodes CDR1 KGHDR and CDR2 SFDVKD. V dropped 5 bases and J dropped 5; count of bases not matched to a gene: 13. CDR3 loop: CATSGRTGEDWETQYF. The CDR3 nucleotides read TGTGCCACCAGTGGTCGGACAGGAGAAGATTGGGAGACCCAGTACTTC.

Details on this clonotype: A much bigger clone sits one base away, suggesting this may be a read error. The rearrangement joins TRBV6-6 to TRBJ1-5, with TRBD1 identical over 8 bases. The germline gives CDR1 MNHNY, CDR2 SVGAGI (reference sequence). CDR3 length: 18 amino acids. In DNA, the CDR3 is TGTGCCAGCGGTTACTATAGACAGGGGAGTTATAGCAATCAGCCCCAGCATTTT. This gives the protein CASGYYRQGSYSNQPQHF.

With regard to this clonotype: The CDR3 ends on some other residue instead of the conserved phenylalanine or tryptophan, so this is likely a read error. The chain carries TRBV11-2 and TRBJ2-5, with D unresolved. This CDR3 is built from 12 residues. Germline V gene sequence: CDR1 SGHAT, CDR2 FQNNGV. V was cut by 0 bases and J by 5 bases, with 4 bases left in between. The CDR3 loop reads CASSLDSETQYL. DNA of the CDR3: TGTGCCAGCAGCTTAGATTCGGAGACCCAGTACCTC.

This clonotype showed up just a few times. The rearrangement uses TRBV6-1 and TRBJ2-7; 8 bases fit TRBD2. Germline CDR1 reads MNHNS; CDR2 reads SASEGT. CDR3 length: 15 residues. V lost 0 bases to trimming and J lost 6 bases; unmatched junction nucleotides: 7. The CDR3 DNA is TGTGCCAGCAGTGAAGCGGCGGGAGGTTCGGGCGAGCAGTACTTC. It codes for CASSEAAGGSGEQYF.

This clonotype came up a few times. The chain carries TRBV5-6 and TRBJ2-6; TRBD1 agrees at 9 bases. Per the germline V gene, CDR1 is SGHDT and CDR2 is YYEEEE. The CDR3 is made up of 18 amino acids. Germline trimming cut 4 bases from V and 0 bases from J; bases unmatched to any gene: 8. DNA of the CDR3: TGTGCCAGCAGCCAGGGGACAGGGAGTTACTCTGGGGCCAACGTCCTGACTTTC. It is translated as CASSQGTGSYSGANVLTF.

Concerning this clonotype itself: One junction end disagrees with the germline gene, perhaps due to a read error. The gene calls are TRBV12-3 or TRBV12-4 and TRBJ2-2; 7 bases line up with TRBD1. The CDR3 is 15 amino acids. The CDR3 coding sequence is TGTGCCAGCAGGGTGACAGGGATGAGGGCCGGCGAGCTGTTTTTT. Amino acids: CASRVTGMRAGELFF.